This T cell receptor (beta chain) appears in the sequencing data of a study of blood T cell repertoires in COVID-19. About the research overall: Acute-phase and convalescent COVID-19 samples originated in the United States, Italy and Spain. The analysed material was cDNA or gDNA that came from T cells, B-cell-depleted T cells, or PBMCs.

Original handling: Using reference gene primer amplification, nucleated cell counts were estimated. Data came from immunoSEQ multiplex PCR; TCRdb stores just in-frame clones and leaves some out. V, J and clone size derive from that table, while D and trimming were established from the DNA sequence. The sample lists 95,000 to 150,000 clones, around 83% occurring once. There are 13 residues in the CDR3. The V and J ends lost 1 base and 7 bases respectively, with 11 bases between them. Germline-derived CDR1 and CDR2 are LNHDA and SQIVND (reference sequence). The V gene is TRBV19, the J gene TRBJ2-7; the D is unclear. The specimen was peripheral blood. This TCR came from an elderly man with active or convalescent COVID-19. The CDR3 DNA reads TGTGCCAGTAGTATAGGTGAGGTGGGTGAGCAGTACTTC. It encodes CASSIGEVGEQYF.